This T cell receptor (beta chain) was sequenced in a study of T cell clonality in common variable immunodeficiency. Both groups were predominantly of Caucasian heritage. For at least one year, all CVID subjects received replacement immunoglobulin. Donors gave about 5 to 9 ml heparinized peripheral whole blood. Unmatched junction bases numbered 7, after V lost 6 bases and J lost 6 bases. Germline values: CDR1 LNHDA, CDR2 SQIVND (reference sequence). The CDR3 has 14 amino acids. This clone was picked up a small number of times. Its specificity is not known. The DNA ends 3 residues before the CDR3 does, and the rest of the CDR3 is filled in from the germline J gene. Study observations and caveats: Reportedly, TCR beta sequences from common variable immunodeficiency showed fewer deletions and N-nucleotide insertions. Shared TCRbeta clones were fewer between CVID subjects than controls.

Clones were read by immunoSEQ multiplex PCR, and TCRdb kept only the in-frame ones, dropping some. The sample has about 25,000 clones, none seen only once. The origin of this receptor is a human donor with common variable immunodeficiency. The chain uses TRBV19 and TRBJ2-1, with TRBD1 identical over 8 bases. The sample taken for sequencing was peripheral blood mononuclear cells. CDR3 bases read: TGTGCCAGTAGCAAGAGGACAGGGACCAATGAG. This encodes CASSKRTGTNE. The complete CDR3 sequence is CASSKRTGTNEQFF.